These 11 T cell receptor beta chains were all obtained from the same sample, sequenced in a study of identifying expanded T cells in peripheral blood. The table came from immunoSEQ multiplex PCR; TCRdb's copy has only in-frame clones and leaves some out. There are 84,000 or so clones in the sample; 89% occur only once, and around 3% lies in the top ten. The material sequenced was blood. All receptors derive from a person between 18 and 75 years old in good health.

The chain links TRBV2 to TRBJ2-7; TRBD1 is a possible D gene (6 bases). The CDR3 contains 13 residues. V was pared by 6 bases and J by 6 bases, with 15 bases between. Germline loops: CDR1 SNHLY, CDR2 FYNNEI. CDR3 in amino acids: CASSNRERLEQYF. Here the CDR3 DNA reads TGTGCCAGCAGCAACAGGGAACGCCTCGAGCAGTACTTC.

V usage is TRBV9 and J usage is TRBJ2-7, with D possibly being TRBD2 (6 bases). The CDR3 runs 15 residues. V was trimmed by 0 bases and J by 9 bases, leaving 19 bases between them. Per germline, CDR1 SGDLS and CDR2 YYNGEE. CDR3 sequence reads: CASSVDPGDLTRQYF. As DNA, the CDR3 is TGTGCCAGCAGCGTAGATCCGGGAGATTTGACTCGGCAGTACTTC.

J is TRBJ1-1 and V is TRBV28, with 8 bases fitting TRBD1. The trim removed 4 bases at V and 11 bases at J, leaving 6 bases unmatched. The CDR3 length is 12 residues. Germline lookup yields CDR1 MDHEN and CDR2 SYDVKM. Written as DNA, the CDR3 is TGTGCCAGCAGTTCACTCAGGGGGCGGGCTTTCTTT. Amino acids: CASSSLRGRAFF. Full variable domain (rest looked up from reference TRBV28 and TRBJ1-1): DVKVTQSSRYLVKRTGEKVFLECVQDMDHENMFWYRQDPGLGLRLIYFSYDVKMKEKGDIPEGYSVSREKKERFSLILESASTNQTSMYLCASSSLRGRAFFGQGTRLTVV.

The chain carries TRBV5-1 and TRBJ2-1; D uncertain. V lost 3 bases to trimming and J lost 4 bases, with 2 bases between them. Germline V gene lookup returns CDR1 SGHRS and CDR2 YFSETQ. This CDR3 spans 11 amino acids. The DNA for the CDR3 is TGCGCCAGCAGCTCTTACAATGAGCAGTTCTTC. This translates into CASSSYNEQFF.

The count of this clone is one. The chain has TRBV29-1 and TRBJ2-1, with TRBD2 as a possible D gene (6 bases). V was pared by 4 bases and J by 8 bases, with 12 bases between. Germline V CDR1 and CDR2: SQVTM, ANQGSEA. This CDR3 region has 12 residues. CDR3 in DNA: TGCAGCGTTGCCGGGAGAGAGTATGAGCAGTTCTTC. Translation: CSVAGREYEQFF.

The chain joins TRBV28 to TRBJ2-2, with 9 positions matching TRBD2. The V segment lost 8 bases and the J segment 0 bases; nucleotides outside the gene matches: 7. This CDR3 has 16 residues. Germline V lookup: CDR1 MDHEN, CDR2 SYDVKM. The CDR3 bases are TGTGCCAGCGGCACGCTAGCGGGGCCGAACACCGGGGAGCTGTTTTTT. This gives the protein CASGTLAGPNTGELFF.

The CDR3 DNA reads TGTGCCAGCAGCTCCCGGGGGGAGTTGCCAGAGACCCAGTACTTC. It codes for CASSSRGELPETQYF. The chain couples TRBV7-2 to TRBJ2-5, with 7 bases lining up with TRBD2. Germline lookup yields CDR1 SGHTA and CDR2 FQGNSA. The CDR3 covers 15 residues. V lost 4 bases, J lost 4 bases, and 9 bases stayed unmatched.

The V call is TRBV28, the J call TRBJ2-4; D gene unclear. The CDR3 has 14 amino acids. Trimming shortened V by 7 bases and J by 9 bases, and 19 bases separated the two germline ends. The germline V gene encodes CDR1 MDHEN and CDR2 SYDVKM. CDR3 in DNA: TGTGCCAGCACCCGCCAACATACTCTCCGCATTCAGTACTTC. Translation gives CASTRQHTLRIQYF. The full variable domain, in which reference TRBV28 and TRBJ2-4 provide the parts outside the CDR3, is DVKVTQSSRYLVKRTGEKVFLECVQDMDHENMFWYRQDPGLGLRLIYFSYDVKMKEKGDIPEGYSVSREKKERFSLILESASTNQTSMYLCASTRQHTLRIQYFGAGTRLSVL.

The V gene is TRBV11-2, the J gene TRBJ2-3; perhaps TRBD2 as D (6 bases). Trimming pared 0 bases from V and 4 bases from J, leaving 11 bases between. Germline-derived CDR1 and CDR2 are SGHAT and FQNNGV. There are 15 residues in the CDR3. The CDR3 protein is CASSLDRGLSDTQYF. CDR3 DNA: TGTGCCAGCAGCTTAGATAGGGGACTTTCAGATACGCAGTATTTT.

The rearrangement links TRBV7-8 to TRBJ1-1; D uncertain. This CDR3 is built from 13 residues. V was clipped by 3 bases and J by 4 bases, with 9 bases between them. Germline assignment: CDR1 SGHVS and CDR2 FQNEAQ. CDR3 sequence: CASSFGEVTEAFF. CDR3 sequence (DNA): TGTGCCAGCAGCTTTGGGGAGGTCACTGAAGCTTTCTTT.

The chain recombines TRBV7-3 with TRBJ2-4, with TRBD1 matching 12 bases. The CDR3 covers 13 residues. V lost 5 bases to trimming and J lost 13 bases; unmatched junction nucleotides: 6. Germline CDR1 SGHTA, CDR2 FQGTGA. DNA of the CDR3: TGTGCCAGCAGCCACGGGGACAGGGGGCCCCAGTACTTC. Protein: CASSHGDRGPQYF.